The 8 T cell receptor beta chains below were found in one sample sequenced in a study of T cells after yellow fever vaccination. TCRdb itself ran the 5' RACE reads through MiXCR, one entry per CDR3 protein. Counted here are a few hundred thousand distinct CDR3 sequences, 6% to 8% occurring once; the ten biggest clones make up about 15%. The sequencing here drew on PBMCs, taken 5 days after the yellow fever booster vaccination. The origin of the receptors is a man under 40 who received the YFV17D yellow fever vaccine.

The V call is TRBV5-1, the J call TRBJ2-1, with TRBD2 matching 12 bases. Germline V lookup: CDR1 SGHRS, CDR2 YFSETQ. Trimming at V came to 0 bases and at J to 8 bases, leaving 9 bases not matched to a gene. The CDR3 runs 17 residues. The CDR3 DNA follows: TGCGCCAGCAGCTTGGCCCTGACTAGCGGGAGAGGAGATGAGCAGTTCTTC. It translates to CASSLALTSGRGDEQFF. Based on the CDR3 plus reference TRBV5-1 and TRBJ2-1, the full variable domain is KAGVTQTPRYLIKTRGQQVTLSCSPISGHRSVSWYQQTPGQGLQFLFEYFSETQRNKGNFPGRFSGRQFSNSRSEMNVSTLELGDSALYLCASSLALTSGRGDEQFFGPGTRLTVL.

This clonotype was seen more than once but under ten times. V usage is TRBV29-1 and J usage is TRBJ2-5; TRBD1 matches at 9 bases. J lost 2 bases, V lost 4 bases, and 5 bases had no gene match. This CDR3 is 14 amino acids long. The germline CDR1 and CDR2 sequences are SQVTM and ANQGSEA. DNA of the CDR3: TGCAGCGTTGCCCCCGGGACAGGGCAAGAGACCCAGTACTTC. It codes for CSVAPGTGQETQYF.

This clonotype turned up a few times. This chain connects TRBV6-2 or TRBV6-3 to TRBJ2-7; 9 bases line up with TRBD2. The CDR3 has 16 amino acids. The V gene's germline CDR1 is MNHEY and CDR2 SVGEGT. Trimming took 0 bases from V and 3 from J; bases not matched to a gene: 6. The DNA of the CDR3 is TGTGCCAGCAGTTACTCGATAAAACTAGCGGGCTACGAGCAGTACTTC. Translated, it gives CASSYSIKLAGYEQYF.

The genes are TRBV9 and TRBJ1-3; D call uncertain. This CDR3 is 16 amino acids long. V was cut by 0 bases and J by 0 bases, with 10 bases left in between. Germline V CDR1 and CDR2: SGDLS, YYNGEE. The CDR3 protein is CASSVVPASSGNTIYF. The CDR3 bases are TGTGCCAGCAGCGTAGTCCCGGCCTCCTCTGGAAACACCATATATTTT.

The sample holds a few counts of this clonotype. The chain employs TRBV6-6 and TRBJ1-1; D gene uncertain. Germline V gene data show CDR1 as MNHNY and CDR2 as SVGAGI (reference sequence). Trimming cost V 2 bases and J 5 bases, with 9 bases left between them. CDR3 length: 13 amino acids. In DNA, the CDR3 is TGTGCCAGCAGTTACGCCTTGGTGACTGAAGCTTTCTTT. It is translated as CASSYALVTEAFF.

The genes are TRBV20-1 and TRBJ2-6, with D perhaps matching TRBD2 (7 bases). Germline V gene lookup returns CDR1 DFQATT and CDR2 SNEGSKA (reference sequence). The CDR3 extends over 15 amino acids. Trimming stripped 3 bases from V and 2 bases from J, with 11 bases between. CDR3 coding DNA: TGCAGTGCTAGGGAGGGGGGGGCTGGGGCCAACGTCCTGACTTTC. Amino acid sequence: CSAREGGAGANVLTF.

This clonotype showed up many times. The genes are TRBV5-1 and TRBJ2-1, with D uncertain. Per the germline V gene, CDR1 is SGHRS and CDR2 is YFSETQ. This CDR3 is built from 15 residues. The V end lost 1 base, the J end lost 0 bases, and 8 bases lay between the germline ends. The CDR3, as DNA: TGCGCCAGCAGCTTGTGGGGAAACTCCTACAATGAGCAGTTCTTC. Translation gives CASSLWGNSYNEQFF.

This clonotype appeared once. The junction departs from germline at one end; a sequencing error may be responsible. J is TRBJ2-5 and V is TRBV19, with 9 bases identical to TRBD1. CDR1 LNHDA and CDR2 SQIVND come from the germline V gene (reference sequence). The CDR3 length is 14 residues. CDR3 sequence: CPSSKSGTGKAQYF. CDR3 in DNA: TGTCCCAGTAGTAAGAGTGGGACAGGGAAGGCCCAGTACTTC.